The 8 T cell receptor beta chains below were found in one sample sequenced in a study of T-cell reconstitution after alpha-beta-depleted transplantation in children. Unique molecular identifiers were incorporated when the TCRbeta library was constructed. MiXCR was run by TCRdb on the PCR reads, yielding one entry per CDR3 protein. The repertoire has some 490,000 distinct CDR3 sequences, 9.5% to 15% of them found once; the top ten carry roughly 5.4%. The sample here was PBMCs from the stem cell graft donor, taken from the stem cell graft. These receptors were taken from a human donor who donated a stem cell graft to a child with combined immunodeficiency.

V gene TRBV25-1 combines with J gene TRBJ1-4; 7 nucleotides align to TRBD1. CDR1 is MGHDK and CDR2 is SYGVNS in the germline V gene. The CDR3 contains 14 residues. The junction had 4 bases not matched to a gene; V was cut back by 4 bases and J by 5 bases. The CDR3 DNA reads as TGTGCCAGCAGTGTGGGACAGCGGAATGAAAAACTGTTTTTT. It specifies CASSVGQRNEKLFF. Supplemented by reference TRBV25-1 and TRBJ1-4, the full variable domain reads EADIYQTPRYLVIGTGKKITLECSQTMGHDKMYWYQQDPGMELHLIHYSYGVNSTEKGDLSSESTVSRIRTEHFPLTLESARPSHTSQYLCASSVGQRNEKLFFGSGTQLSVL.

The J gene is TRBJ1-4, the V gene TRBV6-1; D uncertain. The CDR3 has 16 residues. V was cut by 7 bases and J by 7 bases, with 22 bases left in between. Germline V gives CDR1 MNHNS, CDR2 SASEGT. The CDR3 DNA reads TGTGCCAGCAACAATCATGGGGTGGGAGGTACTGAAAAACTGTTTTTT. It is translated as CASNNHGVGGTEKLFF.

This clonotype appeared a single time. The gene calls are TRBV18 and TRBJ2-7; D is perhaps TRBD1 (5 bases). This CDR3 is built from 24 residues. The V gene lost 0 bases and the J gene lost 3 bases, with 39 bases spanning the gap. The germline gives CDR1 KGHSH, CDR2 LQKENI. The CDR3 DNA reads TGTGCCAGCTCACCACCTAGCCAGGGTGGGAATGAGTCTTATGAACTCACAGGTAACTACGAGCAGTACTTC. It translates to CASSPPSQGGNESYELTGNYEQYF.

This clonotype was counted ten times or more. The gene calls are TRBV12-3 or TRBV12-4 and TRBJ1-4; 7 nucleotides line up with TRBD1. V lost 2 bases to trimming and J lost 5 bases; unmatched junction nucleotides: 2. The CDR3 spans 14 residues. The CDR3 spells CASSLQGGNEKLFF. DNA of the CDR3: TGTGCCAGCAGTTTACAGGGGGGAAATGAAAAACTGTTTTTT.

The rearrangement uses TRBV27 and TRBJ1-2; 8 positions agree with TRBD1. The CDR3 is 13 amino acids. With V trimmed by 0 bases and J by 7 bases, 1 base remained unmatched. Germline lookup yields CDR1 MNHEY and CDR2 SMNVEV (reference sequence). This CDR3 is CASSLSQGAGYTF. In nucleotides, the CDR3 is TGTGCCAGCAGTTTATCGCAGGGGGCTGGCTACACCTTC.

This clonotype came up many times. This chain links TRBV6-5 with TRBJ2-2, with D unresolved. The CDR3 covers 14 residues. V was cut by 2 bases and J by 1 base, with 5 bases left in between. Germline V gene data show CDR1 as MNHEY and CDR2 as SVGAGI. DNA for the CDR3: TGTGCCAGCAGTTACCGCCAGAACACCGGGGAGCTGTTTTTT. It translates to CASSYRQNTGELFF.

This clonotype was detected ten times or more. The chain employs TRBV11-2 and TRBJ2-4; D is uncertain. V was cut by 4 bases and J by 7 bases, with 5 bases left in between. The CDR3 sequence is 11 residues long. Per the germline V gene, CDR1 is SGHAT and CDR2 is FQNNGV. As DNA, the CDR3 is TGTGCCAGCAGCTCATATAACATTCAGTACTTC. It specifies CASSSYNIQYF.

The chain carries TRBV4-3 and TRBJ2-1; the match to TRBD2 covers 11 bases. Germline V gene sequence: CDR1 LGHNA, CDR2 YSLEER. This CDR3 has 16 amino acids. With V trimmed by 2 bases and J by 6 bases, 6 bases remained unmatched. For the CDR3, the DNA is TGCGCCAGCAGCCAAAACCTAGCGGGGGGCCTCAATGAGCAGTTCTTC. This encodes CASSQNLAGGLNEQFF.